These 12 T cell receptor beta chains originate from one sample sequenced in a study of blood T cell repertoires in COVID-19. Clones were read by immunoSEQ multiplex PCR, and TCRdb kept only the in-frame ones, dropping some. The sample consists of 300,000 to 350,000 clones, 88% of them appearing once. Sample: PBMCs or T cells enriched from blood (not recorded which). The receptors shown here come from a man aged 30 to 45 who had recovered from COVID-19.

V and J are TRBV19 and TRBJ2-7; TRBD1 matches 8 bases. CDR1 is LNHDA and CDR2 is SQIVND in the germline V gene (reference sequence). J lost 6 bases, V lost 5 bases, and 6 bases had no gene match. This CDR3 has 13 amino acids. The CDR3 DNA is TGTGCCAGTAGTCCCGGACAGGGTTCCGAGCAGTACTTC. Its translation is CASSPGQGSEQYF.

The chain has TRBV18 and TRBJ2-2, with D possibly matching TRBD1 (6 bases). This CDR3 has 13 residues. Germline CDR1 and CDR2: KGHSH and LQKENI. Trimming pared 5 bases from V and 4 bases from J, leaving 8 bases between. CDR3 in amino acids: CASSRTVTGELFF. For the CDR3, the DNA is TGTGCCAGCTCAAGGACAGTCACCGGGGAGCTGTTTTTT. Complete variable domain (other parts from reference TRBV18 and TRBJ2-2): NAGVMQNPRHLVRRRGQEARLRCSPMKGHSHVYWYRQLPEEGLKFMVYLQKENIIDESGMPKERFSAEFPKEGPSILRIQQVVRGDSAAYFCASSRTVTGELFFGEGSRLTVL.

This clone was observed a single time. The chain recombines TRBV18 with TRBJ2-5; tentatively, D is TRBD1 (6 bases). The CDR3 extends over 14 amino acids. V shed 8 bases and J shed 2 bases, with 15 bases lying between them. From germline, CDR1 is KGHSH and CDR2 LQKENI. In DNA form, the CDR3 reads TGTGCCAGCCACTACGGGACATTACAAGAGACCCAGTACTTC. This translates into CASHYGTLQETQYF.

This clone was recorded a few times. The chain combines TRBV9 with TRBJ1-1; D gene uncertain. Germline lookup yields CDR1 SGDLS and CDR2 YYNGEE. Trimming took off 1 base at V and 1 base at J, with 11 bases between the two ends. The CDR3 contains 15 residues. This chain's CDR3 is CASSVNLYPNTEAFF. The CDR3 coding sequence is TGTGCCAGCAGCGTAAATCTGTATCCGAACACTGAAGCTTTCTTT.

This clone was observed a handful of times. This rearrangement joins TRBV19 to TRBJ1-2; weak D call: TRBD1 (5 bases). Trimming cost V 6 bases and J 4 bases, with 12 bases left between them. The CDR3 sequence is 13 residues long. The germline V gene has CDR1 LNHDA and CDR2 SQIVND (reference sequence). In nucleotides, the CDR3 is TGTGCCAGTAGCCCGGACATAGTCTATGGCTACACCTTC. Protein sequence: CASSPDIVYGYTF.

This rearrangement joins TRBV30 to TRBJ1-5; 7 bases are shared with TRBD1. The junction had 3 bases not matched to a gene; V was cut back by 0 bases and J by 7 bases. Germline loops: CDR1 GTSNPN, CDR2 SVGIG (reference sequence). The CDR3 sequence is 13 residues long. The CDR3 loop is CAWSVAGGQPQHF. DNA of the CDR3: TGTGCCTGGAGTGTGGCAGGGGGACAGCCCCAGCATTTT.

The V call is TRBV9, the J call TRBJ2-2, with D unclear. Trimming left V 4 bases short and J 0 bases short, with 13 bases between. Germline assignment: CDR1 SGDLS and CDR2 YYNGEE. This CDR3 is built from 16 residues. The CDR3 nucleotides are TGTGCCAGCAGCCTCGTTTCCCGCGCGAACACCGGGGAGCTGTTTTTT. This gives the protein CASSLVSRANTGELFF.

The chain combines TRBV30 with TRBJ1-5, with 9 bases lining up with TRBD1. The CDR3 runs 13 residues. Germline CDR1 and CDR2: GTSNPN and SVGIG (reference sequence). V shed 8 bases and J 3 bases; nucleotides not matched to a gene: 5. The chain's CDR3 is CAGGQGLNQPQHF. The CDR3 coding sequence is TGTGCCGGAGGACAGGGGCTCAATCAGCCCCAGCATTTT.

The sample holds a few counts of this clone. The chain is built from TRBV18 and TRBJ1-3, with no clear D. The CDR3 length is 16 residues. V was trimmed by 0 bases and J by 0 bases, leaving 9 bases between them. CDR1 and CDR2 from the germline V gene are KGHSH and LQKENI. In DNA form, the CDR3 reads TGTGCCAGCTCACCACCGGCACAATTCTCTGGAAACACCATATATTTT. As protein: CASSPPAQFSGNTIYF.

This chain links TRBV19 with TRBJ2-5; tentatively, D is TRBD1 (5 bases). Trimming removed 8 bases from V and 1 base from J, with 11 bases in between. CDR1 and CDR2 from the germline V gene are LNHDA and SQIVND (reference sequence). The CDR3 length is 13 residues. The CDR3 region is CASLAGLQETQYF. The CDR3 region has the DNA TGTGCCAGTCTCGCAGGGCTCCAAGAGACCCAGTACTTC.

The V call is TRBV13, the J call TRBJ2-7, with TRBD2 as a possible D gene (5 bases). From germline, CDR1 is PRHDT and CDR2 FYEKMQ (reference sequence). The CDR3 spans 14 residues. Trimming pared 1 base from V and 6 bases from J, leaving 13 bases between. This CDR3 is CASSLEADPLEQYF. The CDR3 DNA reads as TGTGCCAGCAGCTTAGAAGCGGACCCTCTCGAGCAGTACTTC.

The chain combines TRBV28 with TRBJ1-2, with TRBD1 matching 7 bases. The CDR3 is made up of 17 amino acids. Unmatched junction bases numbered 10, after V lost 2 bases and J lost 1 base. Germline V gene lookup returns CDR1 MDHEN and CDR2 SYDVKM. The CDR3 DNA follows: TGTGCCAGCAGTTTAGGTTCAGGGGGTGGCCTTAACTATGGCTACACCTTC. It is translated as CASSLGSGGGLNYGYTF.